This T cell receptor beta chain was sequenced during a study of blood T cell repertoires in COVID-19. Across the whole study: Material from acute and convalescent COVID-19 was sourced from the United States, Italy and Spain. In each case, the material was cDNA or gDNA derived from T cells, B-cell-depleted T cells, or PBMCs.

This clone has just a few counts. Germline V CDR1 and CDR2: KGHSH, LQKENI. The CDR3 spans 15 residues. V was clipped by 0 bases and J by 5 bases, with 10 bases between them. Authors' data handling: Counts of nucleated cells, estimated from reference gene primer amplification, were obtained. The assay was immunoSEQ multiplex PCR, and TCRdb's table has in-frame clones only and misses some. The DNA was the basis for D and trimming; V, J and clone size are from that table. This table has about 270,000 clones, approximately 85% appearing once. The sequenced sample consisted of peripheral blood. The chain employs TRBV18 and TRBJ1-4; D gene ambiguous. The origin of this receptor is a woman in her 70s with acute or convalescent COVID-19. The CDR3 loop reads CASSPPKGGNEKLFF. CDR3 in DNA: TGTGCCAGCTCACCACCTAAAGGAGGCAATGAAAAACTGTTTTTT. The full variable domain, its missing parts supplied by reference TRBV18 and TRBJ1-4, is NAGVMQNPRHLVRRRGQEARLRCSPMKGHSHVYWYRQLPEEGLKFMVYLQKENIIDESGMPKERFSAEFPKEGPSILRIQQVVRGDSAAYFCASSPPKGGNEKLFFGSGTQLSVL.